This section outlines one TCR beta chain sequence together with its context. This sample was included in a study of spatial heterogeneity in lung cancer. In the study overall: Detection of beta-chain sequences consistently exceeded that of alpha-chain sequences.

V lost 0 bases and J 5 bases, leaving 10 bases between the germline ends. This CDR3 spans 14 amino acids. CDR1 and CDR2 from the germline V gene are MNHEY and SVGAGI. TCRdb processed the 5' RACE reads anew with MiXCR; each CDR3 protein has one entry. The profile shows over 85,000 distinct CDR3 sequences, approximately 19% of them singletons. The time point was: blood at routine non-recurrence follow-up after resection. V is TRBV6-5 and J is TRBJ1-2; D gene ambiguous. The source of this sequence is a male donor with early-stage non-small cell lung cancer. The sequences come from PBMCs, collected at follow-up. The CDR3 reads CASSYSSGGYGYTF. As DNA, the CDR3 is TGTGCCAGCAGTTACTCGAGTGGAGGGTATGGCTACACCTTC.